This T cell receptor beta chain originates from a study of blood T cells in healthy people across ages. Study-level results: Unsorted PBMCs ruled out conclusive naive versus antigen-experienced comparison.

For the second PCR, which ran for about 7 to 12 cycles, a sample-barcoded 5' primer and a J-beta primer mix were used. The template-switch adaptor was a 5' adaptor with 12 random nucleotides. It tagged each cDNA molecule. The yield of each sample was at least 2.5 million CDR3-containing paired-end reads. TCRdb used MiXCR to reprocess the 5' RACE reads, holding one entry per CDR3 protein. The data hold under 800,000 distinct CDR3 sequences, with 21% observed a single time. In its sample, this clonotype was seen a few times. What it binds is unknown. V shed 9 bases and J shed 0 bases, with 12 bases lying between them. CDR1 ENHRY and CDR2 SYGVKD come from the germline V gene. This CDR3 comprises 13 residues.

The sequence was collected from a man in his 70s in good health. V and J are TRBV10-3 and TRBJ2-7; no reliable D call. The sample was blood. The CDR3 nucleotides are TGTGCCATGAGGACGGAGAGCTCCTACGAGCAGTACTTC. Amino acids: CAMRTESSYEQYF.